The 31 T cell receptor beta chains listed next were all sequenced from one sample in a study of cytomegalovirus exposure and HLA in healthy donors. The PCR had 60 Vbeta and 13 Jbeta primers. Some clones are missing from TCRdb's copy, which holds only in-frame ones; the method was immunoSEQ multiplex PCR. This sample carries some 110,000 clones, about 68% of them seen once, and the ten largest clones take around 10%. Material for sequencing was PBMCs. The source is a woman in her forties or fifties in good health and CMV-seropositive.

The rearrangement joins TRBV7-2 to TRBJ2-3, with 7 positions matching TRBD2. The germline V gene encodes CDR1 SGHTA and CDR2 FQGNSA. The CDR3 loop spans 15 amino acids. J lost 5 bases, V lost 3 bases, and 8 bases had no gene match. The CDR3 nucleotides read TGTGCCAGCAGCTTGGCTAGCGGTTACCAAGATACGCAGTATTTT. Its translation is CASSLASGYQDTQYF.

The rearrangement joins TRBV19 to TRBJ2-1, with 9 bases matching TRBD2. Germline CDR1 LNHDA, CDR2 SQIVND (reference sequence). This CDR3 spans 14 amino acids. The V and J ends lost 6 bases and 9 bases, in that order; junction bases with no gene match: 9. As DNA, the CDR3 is TGTGCCAGTAGCCGTAGCGGGGGAGTGTTTGAGCAGTTCTTC. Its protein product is CASSRSGGVFEQFF. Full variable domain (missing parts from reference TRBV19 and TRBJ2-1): DGGITQSPKYLFRKEGQNVTLSCEQNLNHDAMYWYRQDPGQGLRLIYYSQIVNDFQKGDIAEGYSVSREKKESFPLTVTSAQKNPTAFYLCASSRSGGVFEQFFGPGTRLTVL.

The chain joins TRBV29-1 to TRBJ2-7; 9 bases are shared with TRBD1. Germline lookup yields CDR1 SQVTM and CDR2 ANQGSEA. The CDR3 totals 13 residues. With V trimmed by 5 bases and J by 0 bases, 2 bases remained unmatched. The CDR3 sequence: CSVRDRASYEQYF. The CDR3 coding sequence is TGCAGCGTTCGGGACAGGGCCTCCTACGAGCAGTACTTC.

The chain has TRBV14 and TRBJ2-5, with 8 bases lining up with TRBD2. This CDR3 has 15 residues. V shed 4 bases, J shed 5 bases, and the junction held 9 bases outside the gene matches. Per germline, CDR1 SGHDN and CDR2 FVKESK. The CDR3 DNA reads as TGTGCCAGCAGCCCTTCCGGGACTAGGGCGGAGACCCAGTACTTC. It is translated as CASSPSGTRAETQYF.

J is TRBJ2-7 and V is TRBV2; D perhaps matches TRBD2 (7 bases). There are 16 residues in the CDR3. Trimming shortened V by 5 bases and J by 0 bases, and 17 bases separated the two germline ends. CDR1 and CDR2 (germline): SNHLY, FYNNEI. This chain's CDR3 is CASSPRAGAISYEQYF. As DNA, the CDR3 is TGTGCCAGCAGTCCACGTGCGGGGGCCATCTCCTACGAGCAGTACTTC.

Here the CDR3 reads CASSWDRESYEQYF. CDR3 coding DNA: TGTGCCAGCAGTTGGGACAGGGAATCCTACGAGCAGTACTTC. The rearrangement joins TRBV28 to TRBJ2-7; TRBD1 matches at 9 bases. From germline, CDR1 is MDHEN and CDR2 SYDVKM. The CDR3 is 14 amino acids. The junction had 2 bases not matched to a gene; V was cut back by 4 bases and J by 1 base. Based on the CDR3 plus reference TRBV28 and TRBJ2-7, the full variable domain is DVKVTQSSRYLVKRTGEKVFLECVQDMDHENMFWYRQDPGLGLRLIYFSYDVKMKEKGDIPEGYSVSREKKERFSLILESASTNQTSMYLCASSWDRESYEQYFGPGTRLTVT.

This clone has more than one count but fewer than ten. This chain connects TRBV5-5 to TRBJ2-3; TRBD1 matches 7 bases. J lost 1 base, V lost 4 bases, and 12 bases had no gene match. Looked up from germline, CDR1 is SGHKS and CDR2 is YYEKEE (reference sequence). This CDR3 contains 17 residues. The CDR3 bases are TGTGCCAGCAGCGTAGACATGACAGGGACGCGCACAGATACGCAGTATTTT. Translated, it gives CASSVDMTGTRTDTQYF.

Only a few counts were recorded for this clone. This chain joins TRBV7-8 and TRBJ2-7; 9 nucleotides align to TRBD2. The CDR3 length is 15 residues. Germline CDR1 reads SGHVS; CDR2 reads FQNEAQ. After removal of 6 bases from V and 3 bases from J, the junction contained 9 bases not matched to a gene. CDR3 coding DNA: TGTGCCAGCAGTCCGACTAGCGGTCGAAGCTACGAGCAGTACTTC. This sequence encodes CASSPTSGRSYEQYF.

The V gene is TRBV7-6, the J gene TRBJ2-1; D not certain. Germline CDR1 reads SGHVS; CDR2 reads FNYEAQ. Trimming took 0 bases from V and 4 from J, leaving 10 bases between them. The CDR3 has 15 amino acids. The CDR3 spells CASSLAPGYYNEQFF. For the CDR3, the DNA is TGTGCCAGCAGCTTAGCCCCCGGGTATTACAATGAGCAGTTCTTC.

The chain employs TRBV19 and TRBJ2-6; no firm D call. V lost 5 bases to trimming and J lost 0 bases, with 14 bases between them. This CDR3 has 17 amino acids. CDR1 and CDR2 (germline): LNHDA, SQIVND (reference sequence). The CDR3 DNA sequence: TGTGCCAGTAGTCCCGGCTCAGGAATCTCTGGGGCCAACGTCCTGACTTTC. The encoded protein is CASSPGSGISGANVLTF.

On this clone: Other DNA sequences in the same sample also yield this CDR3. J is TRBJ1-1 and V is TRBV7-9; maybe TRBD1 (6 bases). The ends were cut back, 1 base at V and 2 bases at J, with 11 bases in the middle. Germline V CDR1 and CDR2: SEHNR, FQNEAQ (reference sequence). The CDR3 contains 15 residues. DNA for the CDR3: TGTGCCAGCAGCTTAGTTGTGACAGGTAACACTGAAGCTTTCTTT. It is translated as CASSLVVTGNTEAFF.

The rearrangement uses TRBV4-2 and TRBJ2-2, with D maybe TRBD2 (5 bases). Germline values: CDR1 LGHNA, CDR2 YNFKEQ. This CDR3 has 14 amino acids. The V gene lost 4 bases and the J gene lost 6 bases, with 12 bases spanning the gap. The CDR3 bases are TGTGCCAGCAGCCCACAGAGGGCGGCCGGGGAGCTGTTTTTT. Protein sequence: CASSPQRAAGELFF.

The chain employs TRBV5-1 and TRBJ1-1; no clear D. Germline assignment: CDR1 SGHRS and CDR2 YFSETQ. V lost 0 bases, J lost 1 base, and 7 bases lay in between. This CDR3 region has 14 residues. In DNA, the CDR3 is TGCGCCAGCAGCTTGGGTCCAGGGAACACTGAAGCTTTCTTT. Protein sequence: CASSLGPGNTEAFF.

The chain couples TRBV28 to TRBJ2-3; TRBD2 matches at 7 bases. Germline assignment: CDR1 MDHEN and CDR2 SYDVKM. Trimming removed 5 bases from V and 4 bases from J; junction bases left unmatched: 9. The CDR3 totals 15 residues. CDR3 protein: CASSPWGGRADTQYF. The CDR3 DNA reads TGTGCCAGCAGTCCCTGGGGCGGGAGAGCAGATACGCAGTATTTT. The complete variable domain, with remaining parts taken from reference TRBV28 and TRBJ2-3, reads DVKVTQSSRYLVKRTGEKVFLECVQDMDHENMFWYRQDPGLGLRLIYFSYDVKMKEKGDIPEGYSVSREKKERFSLILESASTNQTSMYLCASSPWGGRADTQYFGPGTRLTVL.

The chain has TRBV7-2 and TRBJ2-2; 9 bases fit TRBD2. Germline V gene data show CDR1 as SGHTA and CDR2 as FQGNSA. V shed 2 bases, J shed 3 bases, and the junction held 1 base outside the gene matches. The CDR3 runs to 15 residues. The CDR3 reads CASSLQRGDTGELFF. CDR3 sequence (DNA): TGTGCCAGCAGCTTACAGCGGGGGGACACCGGGGAGCTGTTTTTT.

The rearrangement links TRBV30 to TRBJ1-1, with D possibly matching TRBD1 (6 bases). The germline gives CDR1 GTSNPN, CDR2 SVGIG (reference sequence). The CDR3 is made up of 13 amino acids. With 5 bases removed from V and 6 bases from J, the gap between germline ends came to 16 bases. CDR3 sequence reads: CAWYGRGTPEAFF. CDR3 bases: TGTGCCTGGTACGGGAGGGGGACCCCTGAAGCTTTCTTT.

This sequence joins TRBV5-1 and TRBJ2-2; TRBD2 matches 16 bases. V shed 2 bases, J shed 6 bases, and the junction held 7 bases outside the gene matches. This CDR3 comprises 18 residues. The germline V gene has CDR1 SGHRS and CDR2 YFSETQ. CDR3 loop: CASSLGTSGRALPGELFF. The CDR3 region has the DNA TGCGCCAGCAGCTTAGGGACTAGCGGGAGGGCCCTTCCCGGGGAGCTGTTTTTT.

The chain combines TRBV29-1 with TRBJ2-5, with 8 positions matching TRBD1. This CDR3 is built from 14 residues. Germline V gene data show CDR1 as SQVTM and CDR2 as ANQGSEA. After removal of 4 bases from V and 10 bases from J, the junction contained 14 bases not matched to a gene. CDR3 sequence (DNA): TGCAGCGTTGGGTTAGGGACAGGCCCCGAGGGCCAGTACTTC. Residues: CSVGLGTGPEGQYF. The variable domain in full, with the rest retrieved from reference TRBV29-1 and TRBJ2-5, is SAVISQKPSRDICQRGTSLTIQCQVDSQVTMMFWYRQQPGQSLTLIATANQGSEATYESGFVIDKFPISRPNLTFSTLTVSNMSPEDSSIYLCSVGLGTGPEGQYFGPGTRLLVL.

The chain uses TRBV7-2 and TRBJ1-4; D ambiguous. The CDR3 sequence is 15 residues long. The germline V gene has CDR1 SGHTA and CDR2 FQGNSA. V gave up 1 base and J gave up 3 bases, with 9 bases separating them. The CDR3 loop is CASSLGSDSNEKLFF. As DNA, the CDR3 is TGTGCCAGCAGCTTAGGGTCAGACTCTAATGAAAAACTGTTTTTT.

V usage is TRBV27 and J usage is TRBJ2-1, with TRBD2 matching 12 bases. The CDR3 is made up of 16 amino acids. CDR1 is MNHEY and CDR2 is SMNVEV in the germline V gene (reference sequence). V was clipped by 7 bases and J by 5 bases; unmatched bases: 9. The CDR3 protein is CASKSLAGGKNNEQFF. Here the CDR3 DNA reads TGTGCCAGCAAGTCTCTAGCGGGAGGGAAGAACAATGAGCAGTTCTTC.

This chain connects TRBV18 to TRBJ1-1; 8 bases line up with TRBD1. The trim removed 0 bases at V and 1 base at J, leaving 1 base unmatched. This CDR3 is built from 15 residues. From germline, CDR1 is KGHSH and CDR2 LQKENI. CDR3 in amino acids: CASSPPQGGNTEAFF. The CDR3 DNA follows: TGTGCCAGCTCACCACCACAGGGGGGGAACACTGAAGCTTTCTTT.

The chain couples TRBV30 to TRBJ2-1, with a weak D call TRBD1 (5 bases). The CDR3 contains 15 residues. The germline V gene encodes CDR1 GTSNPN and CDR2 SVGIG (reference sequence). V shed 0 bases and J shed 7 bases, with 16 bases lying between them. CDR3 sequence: CAWSVLGLSGNEQFF. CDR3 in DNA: TGTGCCTGGAGTGTGCTAGGATTATCAGGGAATGAGCAGTTCTTC. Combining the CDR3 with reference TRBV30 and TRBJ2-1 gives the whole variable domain SQTIHQWPATLVQPVGSPLSLECTVEGTSNPNLYWYRQAAGRGLQLLFYSVGIGQISSEVPQNLSASRPQDRQFILSSKKLLLSDSGFYLCAWSVLGLSGNEQFFGPGTRLTVL.

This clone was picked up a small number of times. This CDR3 reads CASSNEGGYGYTF. The CDR3 region has the DNA TGTGCCAGCAGCAACGAAGGGGGCTATGGCTACACCTTC. The gene calls are TRBV28 and TRBJ1-2, with D possibly being TRBD1 (6 bases). This CDR3 is 13 amino acids long. V lost 6 bases, J lost 4 bases, and 12 bases lay in between. Germline V lookup: CDR1 MDHEN, CDR2 SYDVKM.

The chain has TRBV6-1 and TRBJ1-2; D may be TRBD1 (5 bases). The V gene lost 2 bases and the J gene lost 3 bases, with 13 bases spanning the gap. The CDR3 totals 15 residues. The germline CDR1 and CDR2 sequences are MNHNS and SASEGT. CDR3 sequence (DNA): TGTGCCAGCAGTGAATCTCAGGGATACTACTATGGCTACACCTTC. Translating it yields CASSESQGYYYGYTF.

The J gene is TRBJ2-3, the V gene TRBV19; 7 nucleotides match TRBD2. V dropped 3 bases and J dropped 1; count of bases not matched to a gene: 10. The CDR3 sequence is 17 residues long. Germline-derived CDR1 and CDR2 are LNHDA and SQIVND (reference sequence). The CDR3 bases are TGTGCCAGTAGTATCCCCCGGGGGGTAGCGGGCACAGATACGCAGTATTTT. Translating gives CASSIPRGVAGTDTQYF. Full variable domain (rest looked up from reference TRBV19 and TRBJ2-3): DGGITQSPKYLFRKEGQNVTLSCEQNLNHDAMYWYRQDPGQGLRLIYYSQIVNDFQKGDIAEGYSVSREKKESFPLTVTSAQKNPTAFYLCASSIPRGVAGTDTQYFGPGTRLTVL.

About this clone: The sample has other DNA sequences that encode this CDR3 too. CDR3 region: CASSLAGTGFYEQYF. CDR3 DNA: TGTGCCAGCAGCTTGGCCGGGACAGGATTCTACGAGCAGTACTTC. The chain carries TRBV5-6 and TRBJ2-7, with 8 bases matching TRBD1. The V gene's germline CDR1 is SGHDT and CDR2 YYEEEE. The CDR3 extends over 15 amino acids. V lost 0 bases and J lost 3; bases outside the gene matches: 5. The variable domain in full, with the rest retrieved from reference TRBV5-6 and TRBJ2-7, is DAGVTQSPTHLIKTRGQQVTLRCSPKSGHDTVSWYQQALGQGPQFIFQYYEEEERQRGNFPDRFSGHQFPNYSSELNVNALLLGDSALYLCASSLAGTGFYEQYFGPGTRLTVT.

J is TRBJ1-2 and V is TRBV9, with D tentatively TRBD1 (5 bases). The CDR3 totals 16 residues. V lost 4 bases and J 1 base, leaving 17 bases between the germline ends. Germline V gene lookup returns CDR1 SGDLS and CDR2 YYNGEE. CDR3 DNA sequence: TGTGCCAGCAGCTCTGTTTCGGGAGGGGTTAACTATGGCTACACCTTC. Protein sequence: CASSSVSGGVNYGYTF. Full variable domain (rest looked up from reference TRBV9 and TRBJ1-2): DSGVTQTPKHLITATGQRVTLRCSPRSGDLSVYWYQQSLDQGLQFLIQYYNGEERAKGNILERFSAQQFPDLHSELNLSSLELGDSALYFCASSSVSGGVNYGYTFGSGTRLTVV.

As DNA, the CDR3 is TGTGCCACCAGCAGGGACAACAGGGGGCCCTACAATGAGCAGTTCTTC. This sequence encodes CATSRDNRGPYNEQFF. The gene calls are TRBV15 and TRBJ2-1; 9 positions match TRBD1. The germline V gene has CDR1 LNHNV and CDR2 YYDKDF (reference sequence). Unmatched junction bases numbered 5, after V lost 3 bases and J lost 2 bases. The CDR3 spans 16 residues. Full variable domain (missing parts from reference TRBV15 and TRBJ2-1): DAMVIQNPRYQVTQFGKPVTLSCSQTLNHNVMYWYQQKSSQAPKLLFHYYDKDFNNEADTPDNFQSRRPNTSFCFLDIRSPGLGDTAMYLCATSRDNRGPYNEQFFGPGTRLTVL.

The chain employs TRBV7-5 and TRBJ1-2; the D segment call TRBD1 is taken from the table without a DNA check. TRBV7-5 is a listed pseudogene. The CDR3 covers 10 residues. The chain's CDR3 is CPGCSGGYTF. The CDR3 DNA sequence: TGTCCAGGGTGTTCGGGTGGCTACACCTTC.

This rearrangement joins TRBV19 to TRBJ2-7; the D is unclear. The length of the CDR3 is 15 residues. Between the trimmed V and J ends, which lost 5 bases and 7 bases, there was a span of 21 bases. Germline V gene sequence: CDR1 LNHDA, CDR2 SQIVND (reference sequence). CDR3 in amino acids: CASSDFAVTIGEQYF. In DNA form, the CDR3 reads TGTGCCAGTAGTGATTTCGCGGTTACCATTGGGGAGCAGTACTTC.

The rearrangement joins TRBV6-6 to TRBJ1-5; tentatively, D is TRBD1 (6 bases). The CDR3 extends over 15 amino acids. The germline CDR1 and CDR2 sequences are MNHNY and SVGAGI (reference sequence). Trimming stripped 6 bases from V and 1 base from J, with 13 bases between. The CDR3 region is CASSRQALSNQPQHF. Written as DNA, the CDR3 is TGTGCCAGCAGCAGACAGGCGCTGAGCAATCAGCCCCAGCATTTT.